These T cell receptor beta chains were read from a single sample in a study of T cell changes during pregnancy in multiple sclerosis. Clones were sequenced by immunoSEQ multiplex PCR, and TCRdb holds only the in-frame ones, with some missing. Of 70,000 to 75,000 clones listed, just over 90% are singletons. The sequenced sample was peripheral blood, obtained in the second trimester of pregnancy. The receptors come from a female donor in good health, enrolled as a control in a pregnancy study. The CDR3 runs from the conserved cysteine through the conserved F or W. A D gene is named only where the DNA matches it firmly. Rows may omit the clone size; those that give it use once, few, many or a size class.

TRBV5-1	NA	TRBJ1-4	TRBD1	TGCGCCAGCAGCTCGGGAGGGGGACAGCAAAATGAAAAACTGTTTTTT	CASSSGGGQQNEKLFF
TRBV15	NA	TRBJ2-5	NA	TGTGCCACCGCTCCTGGGCGTAAAGAGACCCAGTACTTC	CATAPGRKETQYF
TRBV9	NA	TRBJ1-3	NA	TGTGCCAGCAGCGACCACAGGGCTGATTTT	CASSDHRADF
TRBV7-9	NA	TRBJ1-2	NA	TGTGCCAGCAGCTCGGAGGACTTTGGCTACACCTTC	CASSSEDFGYTF
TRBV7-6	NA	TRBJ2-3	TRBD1	TGTGCCAGCAGCCAGGACAGGATGGGAGATACGCAGTATTTT	CASSQDRMGDTQYF
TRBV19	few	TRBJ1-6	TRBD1	TGTGCCAGTAGTATGCCGACAGGGGGTTCACCCCTCCACTTT	CASSMPTGGSPLHF
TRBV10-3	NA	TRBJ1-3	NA	TGTGCCATCAGTGTGGACATATCGTCTGGAAACACCATATATTTT	CAISVDISSGNTIYF
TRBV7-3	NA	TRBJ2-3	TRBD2	TGTGCCAGCAGCTTAAACGTCGGGGGGGCCCCAGATACGCAGTATTTT	CASSLNVGGAPDTQYF
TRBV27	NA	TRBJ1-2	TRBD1	TGTGCCAGCAGTCCCGGGACAGGTACCGGCTACACCTTC	CASSPGTGTGYTF
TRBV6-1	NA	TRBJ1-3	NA	TGTGCCAGCAGCAAAAACAGGGAGTCTGGAAACACCATATATTTT	CASSKNRESGNTIYF
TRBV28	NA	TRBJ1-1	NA	TGTGCCAGCAGTTTTCCCCCCACAGTTTGGAACACTGAAGCTTTCTTT	CASSFPPTVWNTEAFF
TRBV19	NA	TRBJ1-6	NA	TGTGCCAGTAGTACGGGGCCTGACAGGCGTAATTCACCCCTCCACTTT	CASSTGPDRRNSPLHF
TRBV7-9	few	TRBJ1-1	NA	TGTGCCAGCAGCTTGAGGGAGTACAGGGCCACTGAAGCTTTCTTT	CASSLREYRATEAFF
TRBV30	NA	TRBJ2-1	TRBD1	TGTGCCTGGAGGCCCCGAGACAGGGCAAATGAGCAGTTCTTC	CAWRPRDRANEQFF
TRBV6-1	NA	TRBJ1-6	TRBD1	TGTGCCAGCAGTGAAACGACAGGGGGCCGTAAAAATTCACCCCTCCACTTT	CASSETTGGRKNSPLHF
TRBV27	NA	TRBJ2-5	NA	TGTGCCAGCAGTCTAAGGGGGGGATGGGGTCAGGAGACCCAGTACTTC	CASSLRGGWGQETQYF
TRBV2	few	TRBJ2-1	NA	TGTGCCAGCAGTGTCTATGAGCAGTTCTTC	CASSVYEQFF
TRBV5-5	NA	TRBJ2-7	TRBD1	TGTGCCAGCAGCTATTACGGACAGGCCTACGAGCAGTACTTC	CASSYYGQAYEQYF
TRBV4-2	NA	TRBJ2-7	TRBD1	TGTGCCAGCACCTCTGGACAGGGTATCTACGAGCAGTACTTC	CASTSGQGIYEQYF
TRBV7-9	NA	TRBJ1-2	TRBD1	TGTGCCAGCAGCGTACGTCCGGGACAGATAAACTATGGCTACACCTTC	CASSVRPGQINYGYTF
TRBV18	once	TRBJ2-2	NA	TGTGCCAGCTCACCTCCCGGGACTTGGGGCACCGGGGAGCTGTTTTTT	CASSPPGTWGTGELFF
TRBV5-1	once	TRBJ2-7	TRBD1	TGCGCCAGCAGCGACAGGGACGAGCAGTACTTC	CASSDRDEQYF
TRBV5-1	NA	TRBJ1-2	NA	TGCGCCAGCAGGTTCGGAACAGGGTTATACGGCTACACCTTC	CASRFGTGLYGYTF
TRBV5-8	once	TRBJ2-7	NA	TGTGCCAGCGGCAGGGGTAACGAGCAGTACTTC	CASGRGNEQYF
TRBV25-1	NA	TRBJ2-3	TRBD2	TGTGCCAGCAGTGAAGCGGGGGGGCGAGGCACAGATACGCAGTATTTT	CASSEAGGRGTDTQYF
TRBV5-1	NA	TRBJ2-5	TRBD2	TGCGCCAGCAGCTGGGGGGGGACTAGACAAGAAACCCAGTACTTC	CASSWGGTRQETQYF
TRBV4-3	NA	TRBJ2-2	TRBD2	TGCGCCAGCAGCCGGGGCGGGGGGGCTGTCGGGGAGCTGTTTTTT	CASSRGGGAVGELFF
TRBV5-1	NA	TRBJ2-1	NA	TGCGCCAGCAGCTTGATGGTAGGGCCGGGGAATGAGCAGTTCTTC	CASSLMVGPGNEQFF
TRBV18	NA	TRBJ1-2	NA	TGTGCCAGCTCACCACTCCCCAGGGGAGAGGATGGCTACACCTTC	CASSPLPRGEDGYTF
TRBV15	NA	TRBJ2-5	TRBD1	TGTGCCACCAGCAGAGACCGAGGGGGCCTCCGGGCTAAAGAGACCCAGTACTTC	CATSRDRGGLRAKETQYF
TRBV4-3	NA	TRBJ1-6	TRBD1	TGCGCCAGCAGTAGTTATAACCGACAGGGCCCCAAGGGGGGTTCACCCCTCCACTTT	CASSSYNRQGPKGGSPLHF
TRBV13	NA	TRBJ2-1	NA	TGTGCCAGCAGCCCGCGGGGTGATAGCGCCTACAATGAGCAGTTCTTC	CASSPRGDSAYNEQFF
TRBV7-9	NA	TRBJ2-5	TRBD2	TGTGCCAGCAGTGACCTACTAGCGGGGAGTTACCAAGAGACCCAGTACTTC	CASSDLLAGSYQETQYF
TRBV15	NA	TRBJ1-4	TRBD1	TGTGCCACCAGCGGAGGGACAGGGGGTGGTGAAAAACTGTTTTTT	CATSGGTGGGEKLFF
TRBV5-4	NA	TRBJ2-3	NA	TGTGCCAGCAGCCGCTCCGGCGGGGTAGGGGATACGCAGTATTTT	CASSRSGGVGDTQYF
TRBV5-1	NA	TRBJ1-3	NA	TGCGCCAGCAGCTTAGCAGGTGGAAACACCATATATTTT	CASSLAGGNTIYF
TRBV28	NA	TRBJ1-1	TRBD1	TGTGCCAGCAGCGTAAAGTACAAAACAGACAGGGTGGAAGCTTTCTTT	CASSVKYKTDRVEAFF
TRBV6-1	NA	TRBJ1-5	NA	TGTGCCAGTGGCAGCGGGGGGGGGATGAATCAGCCCCAGCATTTT	CASGSGGGMNQPQHF
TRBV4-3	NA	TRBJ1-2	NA	TGCGCCAGCAGCCAAGACCGGCCTCGGGGGTCTGGCTACACCTTC	CASSQDRPRGSGYTF
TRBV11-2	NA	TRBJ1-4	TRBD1	TGTGCCAGCAGCCCGCCGACAGGGCGGGATAATGAAAAACTGTTTTTT	CASSPPTGRDNEKLFF
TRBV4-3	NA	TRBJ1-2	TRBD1	TGCGCCAGCAGCCAAGGGACAGGGCTTAACTATGGCTACACCTTC	CASSQGTGLNYGYTF
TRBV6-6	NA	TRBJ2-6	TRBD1	TGTGCCAGCAGCCAAGGGGGCGCCTCTGGGGCCAACGTCCTGACTTTC	CASSQGGASGANVLTF